This T cell receptor beta chain was recorded in a study of monozygotic twins with inflammatory bowel disease. Through template switching, UMIs that included a 6-nucleotide sample barcode were added. TCRdb re-called the 5' RACE reads and gives one entry per CDR3 protein, without DNA. The table lists approximately 150,000 distinct CDR3 sequences. Findings of the study overall: Lower TCRbeta diversity (inverse Simpson) was seen in IBD patients than in healthy co-twins.

Note on this clonotype: What it recognizes is unknown.

The CDR3 length is 14 residues. Germline V gene data show CDR1 as LGHNT and CDR2 as FRNRAP. Sequenced: blood. The receptor was isolated from a human donor with ulcerative colitis or Crohn's disease, or a healthy co-twin of an affected twin (not recorded which). The rearrangement uses TRBV12-5 and TRBJ2-7; the D call from TCRdb, TRBD2, cannot be confirmed without DNA. Here the CDR3 reads CASGLERVTYEQYF.